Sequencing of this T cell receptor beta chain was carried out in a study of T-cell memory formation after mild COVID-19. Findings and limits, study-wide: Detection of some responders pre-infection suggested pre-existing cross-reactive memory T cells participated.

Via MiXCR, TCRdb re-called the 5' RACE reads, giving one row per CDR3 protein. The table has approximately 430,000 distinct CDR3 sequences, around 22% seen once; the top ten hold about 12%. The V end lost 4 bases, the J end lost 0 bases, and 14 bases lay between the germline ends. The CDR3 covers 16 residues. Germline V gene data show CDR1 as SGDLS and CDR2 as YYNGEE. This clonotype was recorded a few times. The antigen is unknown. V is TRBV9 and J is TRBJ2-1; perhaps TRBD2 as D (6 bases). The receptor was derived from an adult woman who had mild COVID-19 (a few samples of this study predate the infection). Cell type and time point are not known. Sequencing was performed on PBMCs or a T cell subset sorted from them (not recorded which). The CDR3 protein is CASSIHAGGSYNEQFF. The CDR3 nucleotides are TGTGCCAGCAGCATCCACGCCGGGGGCTCCTACAATGAGCAGTTCTTC.